The 3 T cell receptor beta chains given below trace back to one sample, sequenced in a study of blood T cell repertoires in COVID-19 (dated by TCRdb to 2018 to 2020). The library was produced with the immunoSEQ multiplex PCR assay. TCRdb carries this immuneACCESS record with in-frame sequences only. Its versions omit some clonotypes, under half of them owing to an unresolved V gene in the studies checked, with the rest unexplained. The sample table records roughly 86,000 clones; roughly 82% of these occur just once. Around a fifth of the sample belongs to the ten largest clones. The sequenced material came from peripheral blood. These receptors originate from a human donor in a cohort sampled during active COVID-19.

This clone was seen only a few times. CDR3 DNA: TGTGCCAGCAGCGCGACAGCGAACACTGAAGCTTTCTTT. Residues: CASSATANTEAFF. The V gene is TRBV7-2, the J gene TRBJ1-1, with TRBD1 as a possible D gene (5 bases). Between the trimmed V and J ends, which lost 5 bases and 1 base, there was a span of 8 bases. Germline V CDR1 and CDR2: SGHTA, FQGNSA. The CDR3 consists of 13 residues.

The V gene is TRBV3-1 (or the pseudogene TRBV3-2), the J gene TRBJ2-1; D not certain. Trimming shortened V by 0 bases and J by 6 bases, and 3 bases separated the two germline ends. From germline, CDR1 is LGHDT and CDR2 YNNKEL (reference sequence). The CDR3 runs to 12 residues. The CDR3 DNA follows: TGTGCCAGCAGCCAAGACCTCAATGAGCAGTTCTTC. Amino acid sequence: CASSQDLNEQFF.

This clone was observed once. V is TRBV13 and J is TRBJ2-7, with 11 positions matching TRBD2. Unmatched junction bases numbered 10, after V lost 5 bases and J lost 7 bases. The CDR3 totals 15 residues. Germline-derived CDR1 and CDR2 are PRHDT and FYEKMQ (reference sequence). The DNA of the CDR3 is TGTGCCAGCAGCCCGAGACTAGCGGGGTTTGATGAGCAGTACTTC. It translates to CASSPRLAGFDEQYF.